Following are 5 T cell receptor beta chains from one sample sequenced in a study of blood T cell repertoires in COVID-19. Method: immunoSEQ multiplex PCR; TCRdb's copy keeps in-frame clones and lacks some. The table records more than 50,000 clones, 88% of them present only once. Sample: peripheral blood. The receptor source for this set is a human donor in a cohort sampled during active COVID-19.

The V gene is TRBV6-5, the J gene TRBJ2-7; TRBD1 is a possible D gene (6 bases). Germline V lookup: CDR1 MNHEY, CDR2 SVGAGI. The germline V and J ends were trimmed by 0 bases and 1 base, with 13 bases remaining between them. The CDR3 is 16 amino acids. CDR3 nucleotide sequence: TGTGCCAGCAGTTACTCGAGGTGGGACACTTCCTACGAGCAGTACTTC. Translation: CASSYSRWDTSYEQYF.

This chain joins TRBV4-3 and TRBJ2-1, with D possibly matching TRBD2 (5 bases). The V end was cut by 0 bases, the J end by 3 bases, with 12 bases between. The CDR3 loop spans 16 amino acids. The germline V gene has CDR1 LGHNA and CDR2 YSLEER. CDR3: CASSQEGGHYYNEQFF. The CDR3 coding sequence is TGCGCCAGCAGCCAAGAAGGCGGGCACTACTACAATGAGCAGTTCTTC.

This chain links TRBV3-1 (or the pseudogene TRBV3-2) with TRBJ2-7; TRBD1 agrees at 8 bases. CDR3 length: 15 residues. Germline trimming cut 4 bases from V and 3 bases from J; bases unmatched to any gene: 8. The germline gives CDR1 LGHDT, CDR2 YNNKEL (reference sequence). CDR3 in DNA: TGTGCCAGCAGCCTAGGGGCAGGGGGCTTCTACGAGCAGTACTTC. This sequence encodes CASSLGAGGFYEQYF.

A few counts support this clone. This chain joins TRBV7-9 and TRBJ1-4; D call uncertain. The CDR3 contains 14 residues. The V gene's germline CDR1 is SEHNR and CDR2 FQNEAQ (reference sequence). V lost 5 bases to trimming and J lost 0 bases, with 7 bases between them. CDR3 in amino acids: CASSPRATNEKLFF. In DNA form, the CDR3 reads TGTGCCAGCAGCCCTCGGGCAACTAATGAAAAACTGTTTTTT.

CDR3 region: CASSLEQGAGNTIYF. The DNA for the CDR3 is TGTGCCAGCAGCCTGGAACAGGGGGCTGGAAACACCATATATTTT. This chain uses TRBV7-6 with TRBJ1-3; 8 bases fit TRBD1. Germline-derived CDR1 and CDR2 are SGHVS and FNYEAQ. Losses at the gene ends were 5 bases for V and 2 bases for J; bases not matched to a gene: 5. The CDR3 is 15 residues long. The full variable domain, rest sourced from reference TRBV7-6 and TRBJ1-3, is GAGVSQSPRYKVTKRGQDVALRCDPISGHVSLYWYRQALGQGPEFLTYFNYEAQQDKSGLPNDRFSAERPEGSISTLTIQRTEQRDSAMYRCASSLEQGAGNTIYFGEGSWLTVV.